These T cell receptor beta chains were read from a single sample in a study of shared clonotypes between healthy human individuals. Only in-frame clones appear in the TCRdb table, and some are missing; sequencing was by immunoSEQ multiplex PCR. The profile shows about 1.1 million clones, 70% to 85% of them singletons. Sequencing was carried out using memory CD4+ T cells from PBMCs. The receptors were sampled from a man younger than 35 in good health. Some clones in this sample may be carry-over from other donors' samples. CDR3s include the opening cysteine and the closing phenylalanine or tryptophan. The order of the fields is clone size, D gene, V gene, J gene, CDR3 DNA, CDR3 protein. D genes are given only for firm matches. Clone size is shown for a subset of rows, as once, few, many or a class of expanded clone.

>.|TRBD1|TRBV5-1|TRBJ2-5
TGCGCCAGCAGCCCCGGGACAGCGGAGACCCAGTACTTC
CASSPGTAETQYF
>once|.|TRBV2|TRBJ2-1
TGTGCCAGCAAAGGGAGTGGCAATGAGCAGTTCTTC
CASKGSGNEQFF
>.|TRBD2|TRBV6-1|TRBJ2-7
TGTGCCAGCAGTGGCTTTCGGGGGGGGTTCAACGAGCAGTACTTC
CASSGFRGGFNEQYF
>.|.|TRBV12-2|TRBJ1-5
TGTGCAAGTCGCCGAGTGAGACATAGTGGAAGGTCAGGCTGGGGGAATCAGCCCCAGCATTTT
CASRRVRHSGRSGWGNQPQHF
>few|.|TRBV30|TRBJ1-4
TGTGCCTGGAGTGTGTGGGGAGGTTCAGGAAGCATGAAACTACTTTCAACTAATGAAAAACTGTTTTTT
CAWSVWGGSGSMKLLSTNEKLFF
>.|.|TRBV6-1|TRBJ2-2
TGTGCCAGCAGGGGAGTAGTACAATCCACCGGGGAGCTGTTTTTT
CASRGVVQSTGELFF
>few|.|TRBV28|TRBJ1-2
TGTGCCAGCAGTTTACCCCACAGGGTGATGGATGGCTACACCTTC
CASSLPHRVMDGYTF
>once|.|TRBV10-3|TRBJ1-1
TGTGCCATCAGAGGACAGAGCACTGAAGCTTTCTTT
CAIRGQSTEAFF
>many|.|TRBV5-1|TRBJ2-2
TGCGCCAGCAGCTTGTCAGGCTTGGGAAACACCGGGGAGCTGTTTTTT
CASSLSGLGNTGELFF
>once|.|TRBV5-1|TRBJ1-4
TGCGCCAACTGGAATTGGTCAGAACCCATCAATGAAAAACTGTTTTTT
CANWNWSEPINEKLFF
>.|TRBD1|TRBV28|TRBJ2-2
TGTGCCAGCAGTTATAACAGGGGGCAGTACACCGGGGAGCTGTTTTTT
CASSYNRGQYTGELFF
>.|.|TRBV2|TRBJ2-5
TGTGCCAGCAGTAACACAATCCCCCAGGAGACCCAGTACTTC
CASSNTIPQETQYF
>many|TRBD1|TRBV5-1|TRBJ1-4
TGCGCCAGCAGCGCGGACAGGGAGGGGGAAAAACTGTTTTTT
CASSADREGEKLFF
>.|.|TRBV6-1|TRBJ1-5
TGTGCCAGCTTTTTCAGCTATAGCAATCAGCCCCAGCATTTT
CASFFSYSNQPQHF
>.|.|TRBV28|TRBJ1-1
TGTGCCAGCAGTCTCTGGAGGGGTGGTACTGAAGCTTTCTTT
CASSLWRGGTEAFF
>.|.|TRBV28|TRBJ1-2
TGTGCCAGCAGTTTAAGGACCCCGTCTGGCTATGGCTACACCTTC
CASSLRTPSGYGYTF
>few|.|TRBV11-1|TRBJ2-3
TGTGCCAGCAGCCCTCGGACAGACGATTTT
CASSPRTDDF
>.|TRBD1|TRBV5-1|TRBJ2-1
TGCGCCAGCAGCCACAGTCCCGGGACAGGGCACGGTGAGCAGTTCTTC
CASSHSPGTGHGEQFF
>.|TRBD1|TRBV5-1|TRBJ2-1
TGCGCCAGCAGCTCGGGACAGGGGGCGAATGAGCAGTTCTTC
CASSSGQGANEQFF
>.|TRBD2|TRBV5-6|TRBJ2-1
TGTGCCAGCAGCGACTACTCCGGGACTAGCGGGTCCCCTGAGCAGTTCTTC
CASSDYSGTSGSPEQFF
>few|TRBD1|TRBV4-2|TRBJ1-2
TGTGCCAGCAGCCGCAGGGGGTGGGAGGGCTACACCTTC
CASSRRGWEGYTF
>.|TRBD2|TRBV5-1|TRBJ2-1
TGCGCCAGCAGCCCACGACTAGCGGGGGCCTACAATGAGCAGTTCTTC
CASSPRLAGAYNEQFF
>.|.|TRBV9|TRBJ2-7
TGTGCCAGCAGCCCCCGGTCGGGGAGTGAGTACGAGCAGTACTTC
CASSPRSGSEYEQYF
>.|.|TRBV2|TRBJ1-2
TGTGCCAGCAGTGAGGGACTCTATGGCTACACCTTC
CASSEGLYGYTF
>.|TRBD2|TRBV28|TRBJ2-7
TGTGCCAGCAGTTTAGGACTAGCGGGTGATGGGTACTTC
CASSLGLAGDGYF
>.|.|TRBV9|TRBJ2-7
TGTGCCAGCAGCGTAGGTCCAGGGCAAAGGAGCTCCTACGAGCAGTACTTC
CASSVGPGQRSSYEQYF
>.|.|TRBV7-2|TRBJ2-3
TGTGCCAGCAGCCCCCTCGCCGGGTTCTTGGATACGCAGTATTTT
CASSPLAGFLDTQYF
>many|.|TRBV28|TRBJ1-5
TGTGCCAGCAGTTTAAATCGGTGGGGAGATGGCAATCAGCCCCAGCATTTT
CASSLNRWGDGNQPQHF
>.|.|TRBV6-6|TRBJ2-5
TGTGCCAGCAGTTACAGGCATGCAGAGACCCAGTACTTC
CASSYRHAETQYF
>.|.|TRBV18|TRBJ2-3
TGTGCCAGCTCACCGTGGACGACAGGCCTCACAGATACGCAGTATTTT
CASSPWTTGLTDTQYF
>few|TRBD1|TRBV18|TRBJ1-1
TGTGCCAGCTCACGTGGGGACAGGAACACTGAAGCTTTCTTT
CASSRGDRNTEAFF
>.|.|TRBV5-1|TRBJ2-3
TGCGCCAGCAGCTTGGCAGGGTATGGAGATACGCAGTATTTT
CASSLAGYGDTQYF
>.|.|TRBV7-2|TRBJ2-7
TGTGCCAGCAGCTTAGGGCGGGGCAACTACGAGCAGTACTTC
CASSLGRGNYEQYF
>.|.|TRBV6-6|TRBJ2-1
TGTGCCAGCAGGGGGACGGCAGGGGACAATGAGCAGTTCTTC
CASRGTAGDNEQFF
>.|.|TRBV11-2|TRBJ1-2
TGTGCCAGCAGCTCAAACACAGGCCCCTATGGCTACACCTTC
CASSSNTGPYGYTF
>once|TRBD1|TRBV7-2|TRBJ2-7
TGTGCCAGCAGCCTCCACCGGGACAGGGGTGTATACGAGCAGTACTTC
CASSLHRDRGVYEQYF
>.|.|TRBV18|TRBJ2-5
TGTGCCAGCTCACCACCCGGTACCAGGGCGGAGACCCAGTACTTC
CASSPPGTRAETQYF
>.|.|TRBV6-1|TRBJ1-1
TGTGCCAGTAGGAGGACCGTTGAAGCTTTCTTT
CASRRTVEAFF
>.|.|TRBV6-6|TRBJ1-4
TGTGCCAGCAGGGGAAGTAAAGCAACTAATGAAAAACTGTTTTTT
CASRGSKATNEKLFF